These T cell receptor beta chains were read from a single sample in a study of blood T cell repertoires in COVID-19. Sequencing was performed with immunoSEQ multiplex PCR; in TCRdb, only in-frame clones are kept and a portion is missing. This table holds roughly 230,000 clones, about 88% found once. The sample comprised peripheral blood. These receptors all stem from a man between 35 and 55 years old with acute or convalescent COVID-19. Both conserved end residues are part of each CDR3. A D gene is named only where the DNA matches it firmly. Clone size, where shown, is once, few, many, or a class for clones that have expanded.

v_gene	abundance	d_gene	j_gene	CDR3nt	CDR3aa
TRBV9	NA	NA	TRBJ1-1	TGTGCCAGCAGCGTACACCAGACAGTGAACACTGAAGCTTTCTTT	CASSVHQTVNTEAFF
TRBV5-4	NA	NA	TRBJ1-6	TGTGCCAGCAGCCCAGGGTGGGTTGGTAATTCACCCCTCCACTTT	CASSPGWVGNSPLHF
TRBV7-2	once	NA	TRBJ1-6	TGTGCCAGCAGCTTAGGGGGGGAGCCCTCACCCCTCCACTTT	CASSLGGEPSPLHF
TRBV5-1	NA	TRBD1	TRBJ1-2	TGCGCCAGCAGCGACGGGCAGGGGGCTAGGAACTATGGCTACACCTTC	CASSDGQGARNYGYTF
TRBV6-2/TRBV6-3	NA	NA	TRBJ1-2	TGTGCCAGCAGTTATTTGGGGAGCTATGGCTACACCTTC	CASSYLGSYGYTF
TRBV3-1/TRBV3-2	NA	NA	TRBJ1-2	TGTGCCAGCAGCCAACCTCGCGGGGGGTTAGGTTATGGCTACACCTTC	CASSQPRGGLGYGYTF
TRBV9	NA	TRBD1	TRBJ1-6	TGTGCCAGCAGCGTAGAAGAGGGGGCTGGGGCACCCCTCCACTTT	CASSVEEGAGAPLHF
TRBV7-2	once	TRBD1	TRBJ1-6	TGTGCCAGCAGCTTTACAGGGGATAATTCACCCCTCCACTTT	CASSFTGDNSPLHF
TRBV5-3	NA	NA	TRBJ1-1	TGTGCCAGAACCCCCAGGGCTGAAGCTTTCTTT	CARTPRAEAFF
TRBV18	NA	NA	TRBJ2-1	TGTGCCAGCTCACCTCCAGGGAGGAATGAGCAGTTCTTC	CASSPPGRNEQFF
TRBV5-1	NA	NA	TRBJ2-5	TGCGCCAGCAGCTTGTTGGGGGGTTCTCGAGAGACCCAGTACTTC	CASSLLGGSRETQYF
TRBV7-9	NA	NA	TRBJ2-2	TGTGCCAGCAGCTCGGGGGGCCCCGGGGAGCTGTTTTTT	CASSSGGPGELFF
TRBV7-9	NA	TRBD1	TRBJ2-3	TGTGCCAGCTCTCGGGACAGGGATACAGATACGCAGTATTTT	CASSRDRDTDTQYF
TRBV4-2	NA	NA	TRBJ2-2	TGTGCCAGCAGCCAGAGGGGGACGAACACCGGGGAGCTGTTTTTT	CASSQRGTNTGELFF
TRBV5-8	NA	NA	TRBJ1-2	TGTGCCAGCAGCTTGAAACAGGGCTATGGCTACACCTTC	CASSLKQGYGYTF
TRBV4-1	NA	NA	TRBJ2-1	TGCGCCAGCAGCCAAGGCCAAGGGGCATACAATGAGCAGTTCTTC	CASSQGQGAYNEQFF
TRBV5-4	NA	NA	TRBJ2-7	TGTGCCAGCAGCCGGGCGGGGACAGTCACCTACGAGCAGTACTTC	CASSRAGTVTYEQYF
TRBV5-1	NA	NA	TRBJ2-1	TGCGCCAGCAGCTTGGAGGGAGTCAATGAGCAGTTCTTC	CASSLEGVNEQFF
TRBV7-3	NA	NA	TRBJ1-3	TGTGCCAGCAGAGGGGACTCTGGAAACACCATATATTTT	CASRGDSGNTIYF
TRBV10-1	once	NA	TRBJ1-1	TGCGCCACTCGATTGGGGCCGAACACTGAAGCTTTCTTT	CATRLGPNTEAFF
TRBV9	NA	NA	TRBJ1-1	TGTGCCAGCAGCGTGATTACCCGATACGTATCGGCTGAAGCTTTCTTT	CASSVITRYVSAEAFF
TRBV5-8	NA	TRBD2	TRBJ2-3	TGTGCCAGCAGCCGTTCCTTTCGGGGGGGGTATACGCAGTATTTT	CASSRSFRGGYTQYF
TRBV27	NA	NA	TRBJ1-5	TGTGCCAGCGCTGGCGTGGGGGCGGTGGGCAATCAGCCCCAGCATTTT	CASAGVGAVGNQPQHF
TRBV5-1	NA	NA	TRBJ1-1	TGCGCCAGCAGCTTTAGCGGGCCGAACACTGAAGCTTTCTTT	CASSFSGPNTEAFF
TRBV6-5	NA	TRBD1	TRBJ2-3	TGTGCCAGCATTCCGAGACGGACAGGGTCAGATACGCAGTATTTT	CASIPRRTGSDTQYF
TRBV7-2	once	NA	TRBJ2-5	TGTGCCAGCAGCGTTGGTAGGGGGCAAGAGACCCAGTACTTC	CASSVGRGQETQYF
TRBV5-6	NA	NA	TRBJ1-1	TGTGCCAGCAGCTTGCGGTCGGGATTGAACACTGAAGCTTTCTTT	CASSLRSGLNTEAFF
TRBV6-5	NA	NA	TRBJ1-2	TGTGCCAGCAGTCCAAGCGGCCGTTATCATGGCTACACCTTC	CASSPSGRYHGYTF
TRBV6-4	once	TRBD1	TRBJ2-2	TGTGCCAGCAGTGAGGATGGAGACAGGGGCGACACCGGGGAGCTGTTTTTT	CASSEDGDRGDTGELFF